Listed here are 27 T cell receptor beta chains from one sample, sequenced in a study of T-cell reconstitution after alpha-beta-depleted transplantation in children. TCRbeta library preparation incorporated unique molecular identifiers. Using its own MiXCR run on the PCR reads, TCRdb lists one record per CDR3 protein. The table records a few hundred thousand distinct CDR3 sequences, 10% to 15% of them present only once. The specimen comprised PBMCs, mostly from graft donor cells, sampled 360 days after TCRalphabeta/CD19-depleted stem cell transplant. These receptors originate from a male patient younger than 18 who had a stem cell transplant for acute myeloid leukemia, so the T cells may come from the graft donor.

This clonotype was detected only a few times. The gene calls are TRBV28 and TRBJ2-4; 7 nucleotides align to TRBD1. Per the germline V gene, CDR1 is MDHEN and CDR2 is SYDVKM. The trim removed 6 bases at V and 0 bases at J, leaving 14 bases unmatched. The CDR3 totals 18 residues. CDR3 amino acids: CASSSPFFDREAKNIQYF. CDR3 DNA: TGTGCCAGCAGCTCCCCTTTCTTCGACAGGGAAGCCAAAAACATTCAGTACTTC.

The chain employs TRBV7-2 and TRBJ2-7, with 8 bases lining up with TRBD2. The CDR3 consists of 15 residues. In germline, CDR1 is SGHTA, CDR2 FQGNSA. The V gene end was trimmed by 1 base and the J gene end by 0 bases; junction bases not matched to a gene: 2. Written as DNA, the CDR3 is TGTGCCAGCAGCTTAGTGACTAGCGTCTCCTACGAGCAGTACTTC. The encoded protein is CASSLVTSVSYEQYF.

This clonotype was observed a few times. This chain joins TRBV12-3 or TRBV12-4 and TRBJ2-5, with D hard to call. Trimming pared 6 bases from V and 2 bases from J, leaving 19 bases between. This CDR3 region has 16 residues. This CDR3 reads CASSLPAQIRQETQYF. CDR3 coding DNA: TGTGCCAGCAGCCTCCCAGCACAAATAAGACAAGAGACCCAGTACTTC.

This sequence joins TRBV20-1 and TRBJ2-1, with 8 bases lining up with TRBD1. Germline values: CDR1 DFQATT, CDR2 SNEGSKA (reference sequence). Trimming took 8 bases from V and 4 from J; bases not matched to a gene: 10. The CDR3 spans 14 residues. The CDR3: CSPLPGGSYNEQFF. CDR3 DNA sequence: TGCAGTCCACTACCAGGGGGCTCTTACAATGAGCAGTTCTTC.

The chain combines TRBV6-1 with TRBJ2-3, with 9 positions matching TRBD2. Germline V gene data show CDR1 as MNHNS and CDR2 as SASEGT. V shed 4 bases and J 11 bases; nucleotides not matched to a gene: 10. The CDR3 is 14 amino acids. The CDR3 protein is CASSGKLAGVQQYF. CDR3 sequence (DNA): TGTGCCAGCAGTGGAAAATTAGCGGGAGTACAGCAGTATTTT.

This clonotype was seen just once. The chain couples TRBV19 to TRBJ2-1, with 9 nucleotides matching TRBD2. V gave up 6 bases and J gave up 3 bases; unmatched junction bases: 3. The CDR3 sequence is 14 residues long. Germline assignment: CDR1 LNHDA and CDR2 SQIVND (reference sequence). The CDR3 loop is CASRGLANYNEQFF. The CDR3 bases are TGTGCCAGTAGGGGACTAGCCAACTACAATGAGCAGTTCTTC.

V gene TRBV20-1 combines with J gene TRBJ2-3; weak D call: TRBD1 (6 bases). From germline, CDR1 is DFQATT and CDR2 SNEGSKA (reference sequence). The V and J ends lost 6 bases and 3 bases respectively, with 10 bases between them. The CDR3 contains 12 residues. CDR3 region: CSAKTGTDTQYF. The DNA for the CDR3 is TGCAGTGCCAAAACAGGGACAGATACGCAGTATTTT.

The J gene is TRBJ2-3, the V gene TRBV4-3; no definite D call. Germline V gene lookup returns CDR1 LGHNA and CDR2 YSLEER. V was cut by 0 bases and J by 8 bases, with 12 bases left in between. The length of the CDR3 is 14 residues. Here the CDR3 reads CASSQERPDRTQYF. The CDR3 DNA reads TGCGCCAGCAGCCAAGAGCGGCCAGACCGTACGCAGTATTTT.

CDR3 residues: CASSSGTLLTDTQYF. The CDR3 bases are TGTGCCAGTAGTTCCGGGACTTTGCTCACAGATACGCAGTATTTT. The chain is built from TRBV19 and TRBJ2-3; D perhaps matches TRBD2 (6 bases). Per the germline V gene, CDR1 is LNHDA and CDR2 is SQIVND (reference sequence). Trimming removed 5 bases at V and 2 bases at J, with 14 bases between. This CDR3 contains 15 residues.

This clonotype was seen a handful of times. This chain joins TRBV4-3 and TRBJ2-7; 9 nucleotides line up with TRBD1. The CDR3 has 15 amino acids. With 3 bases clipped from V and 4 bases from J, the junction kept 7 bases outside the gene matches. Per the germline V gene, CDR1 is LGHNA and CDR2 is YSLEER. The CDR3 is CASSQRDRESYEQYF. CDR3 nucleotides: TGCGCCAGCAGCCAGAGGGACAGGGAATCTTACGAGCAGTACTTC.

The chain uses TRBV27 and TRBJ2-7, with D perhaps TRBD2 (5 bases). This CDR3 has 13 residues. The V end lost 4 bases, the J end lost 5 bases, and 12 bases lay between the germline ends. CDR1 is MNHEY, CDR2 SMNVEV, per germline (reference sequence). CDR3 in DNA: TGTGCCAGCAGTTCCCCCCTAGCAGACGAGCAGTACTTC. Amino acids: CASSSPLADEQYF.

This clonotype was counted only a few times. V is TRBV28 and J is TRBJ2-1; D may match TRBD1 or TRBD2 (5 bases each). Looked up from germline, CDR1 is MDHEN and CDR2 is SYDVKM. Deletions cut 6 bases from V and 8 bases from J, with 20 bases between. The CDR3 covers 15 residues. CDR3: CASSRRWGLGDEQFF. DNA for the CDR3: TGTGCCAGCAGCCGAAGGTGGGGGTTAGGGGATGAGCAGTTCTTC. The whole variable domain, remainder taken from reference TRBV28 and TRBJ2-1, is DVKVTQSSRYLVKRTGEKVFLECVQDMDHENMFWYRQDPGLGLRLIYFSYDVKMKEKGDIPEGYSVSREKKERFSLILESASTNQTSMYLCASSRRWGLGDEQFFGPGTRLTVL.

CDR3 in amino acids: CASSQVTRGDTQYF. The CDR3 DNA sequence: TGTGCCAGCAGCCAAGTAACTCGAGGTGATACGCAGTATTTT. The rearrangement uses TRBV3-1 and TRBJ2-3; no firm D call. Germline V lookup: CDR1 LGHDT, CDR2 YNNKEL (reference sequence). Deletions cut 1 base from V and 6 bases from J, with 11 bases between. This CDR3 comprises 14 residues.

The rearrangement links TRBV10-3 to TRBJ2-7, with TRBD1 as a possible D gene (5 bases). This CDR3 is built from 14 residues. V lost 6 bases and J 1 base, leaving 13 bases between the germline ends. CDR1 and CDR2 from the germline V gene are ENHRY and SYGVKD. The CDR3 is CAIRVTVLSYEQYF. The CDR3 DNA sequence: TGTGCCATCAGGGTGACAGTCCTATCCTACGAGCAGTACTTC.

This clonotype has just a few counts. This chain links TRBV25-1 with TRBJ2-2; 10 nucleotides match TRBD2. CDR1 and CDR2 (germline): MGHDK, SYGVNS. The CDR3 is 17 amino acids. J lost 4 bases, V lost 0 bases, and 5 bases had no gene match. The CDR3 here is CASSEYSGLASTGELFF. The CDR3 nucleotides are TGTGCCAGCAGTGAATACTCGGGACTAGCGAGCACCGGGGAGCTGTTTTTT.

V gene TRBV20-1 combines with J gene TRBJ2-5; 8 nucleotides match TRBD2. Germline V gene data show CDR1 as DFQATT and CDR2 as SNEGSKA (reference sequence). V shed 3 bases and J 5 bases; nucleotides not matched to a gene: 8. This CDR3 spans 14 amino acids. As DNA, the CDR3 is TGCAGTGCTAGCTCCGGGAGGGGACACGAGACCCAGTACTTC. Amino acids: CSASSGRGHETQYF.

The CDR3 DNA sequence: TGTGCCAGCAGCCCGACTAGCGGGGGGACCACAGATACGCAGTATTTT. Amino acids: CASSPTSGGTTDTQYF. The genes are TRBV7-6 and TRBJ2-3, with 13 positions matching TRBD2. Germline V gene data show CDR1 as SGHVS and CDR2 as FNYEAQ. Trimming took 5 bases from V and 2 from J; bases not matched to a gene: 4. The CDR3 spans 16 residues. The whole variable domain, remainder taken from reference TRBV7-6 and TRBJ2-3, is GAGVSQSPRYKVTKRGQDVALRCDPISGHVSLYWYRQALGQGPEFLTYFNYEAQQDKSGLPNDRFSAERPEGSISTLTIQRTEQRDSAMYRCASSPTSGGTTDTQYFGPGTRLTVL.

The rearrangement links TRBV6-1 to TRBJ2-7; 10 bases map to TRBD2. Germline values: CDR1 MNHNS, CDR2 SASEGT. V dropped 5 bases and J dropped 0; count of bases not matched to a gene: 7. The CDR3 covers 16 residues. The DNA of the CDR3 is TGTGCCAGCAGTACCTCCGGGACTAGCGTCTCCTACGAGCAGTACTTC. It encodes CASSTSGTSVSYEQYF.

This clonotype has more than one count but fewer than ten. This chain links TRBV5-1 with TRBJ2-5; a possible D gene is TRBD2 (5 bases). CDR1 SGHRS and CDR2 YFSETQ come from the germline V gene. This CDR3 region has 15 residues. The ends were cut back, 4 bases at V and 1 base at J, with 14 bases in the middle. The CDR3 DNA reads TGCGCCAGCAGCCTCGGGCGAGCGGTCCAAGAGACCCAGTACTTC. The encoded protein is CASSLGRAVQETQYF.

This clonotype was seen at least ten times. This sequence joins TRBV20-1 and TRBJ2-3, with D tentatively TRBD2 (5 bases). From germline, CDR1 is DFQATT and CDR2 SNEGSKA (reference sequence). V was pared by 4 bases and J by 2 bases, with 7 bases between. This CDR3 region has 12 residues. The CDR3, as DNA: TGCAGTGCTACCGGGATCACAGATACGCAGTATTTT. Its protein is CSATGITDTQYF.

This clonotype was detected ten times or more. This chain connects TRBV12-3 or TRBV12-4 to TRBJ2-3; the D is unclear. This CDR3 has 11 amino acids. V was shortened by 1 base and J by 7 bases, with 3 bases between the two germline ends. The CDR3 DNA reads TGTGCCAGCAGTTTAGTAAATACGCAGTATTTT. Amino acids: CASSLVNTQYF.

The CDR3 region is CSADPGRSSYEQYF. CDR3 DNA: TGCAGTGCTGACCCAGGACGGAGCTCCTACGAGCAGTACTTC. The V call is TRBV20-1, the J call TRBJ2-7, with unresolved D. CDR3 length equals 14 residues. V lost 5 bases and J 0 bases, leaving 14 bases between the germline ends. In germline, CDR1 is DFQATT, CDR2 SNEGSKA (reference sequence).

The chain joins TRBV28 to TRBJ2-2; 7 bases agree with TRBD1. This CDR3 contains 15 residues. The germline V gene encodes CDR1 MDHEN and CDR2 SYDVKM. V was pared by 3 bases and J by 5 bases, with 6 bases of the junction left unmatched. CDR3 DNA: TGTGCCAGCAGTTTCAAGCCAGGGGGAACCGGGGAGCTGTTTTTT. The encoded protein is CASSFKPGGTGELFF.

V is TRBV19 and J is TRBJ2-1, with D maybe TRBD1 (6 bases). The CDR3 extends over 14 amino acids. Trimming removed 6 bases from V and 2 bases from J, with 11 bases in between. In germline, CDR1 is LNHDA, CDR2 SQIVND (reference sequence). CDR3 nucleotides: TGTGCCAGTAGCCGGGACACCCCCTACAATGAGCAGTTCTTC. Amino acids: CASSRDTPYNEQFF.

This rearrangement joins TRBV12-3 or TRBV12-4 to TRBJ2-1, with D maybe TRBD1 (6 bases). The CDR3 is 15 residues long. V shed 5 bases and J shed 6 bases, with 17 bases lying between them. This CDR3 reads CASSKDSSLGNEQFF. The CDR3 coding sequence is TGTGCCAGCAGTAAGGACAGTAGTCTTGGCAATGAGCAGTTCTTC.

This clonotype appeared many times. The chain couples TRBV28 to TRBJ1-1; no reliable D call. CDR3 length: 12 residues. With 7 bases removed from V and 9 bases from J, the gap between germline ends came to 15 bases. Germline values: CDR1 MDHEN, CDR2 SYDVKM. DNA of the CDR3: TGTGCCAGCAATTACAGAAATCTTAAAGCTTTCTTT. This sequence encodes CASNYRNLKAFF.

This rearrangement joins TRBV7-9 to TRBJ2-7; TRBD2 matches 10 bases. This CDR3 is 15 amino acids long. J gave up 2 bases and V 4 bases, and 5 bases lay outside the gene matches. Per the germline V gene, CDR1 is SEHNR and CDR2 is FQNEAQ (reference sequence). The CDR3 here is CASSSTSGTTYEQYF. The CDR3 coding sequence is TGTGCCAGCAGCTCAACTAGCGGGACCACCTACGAGCAGTACTTC.